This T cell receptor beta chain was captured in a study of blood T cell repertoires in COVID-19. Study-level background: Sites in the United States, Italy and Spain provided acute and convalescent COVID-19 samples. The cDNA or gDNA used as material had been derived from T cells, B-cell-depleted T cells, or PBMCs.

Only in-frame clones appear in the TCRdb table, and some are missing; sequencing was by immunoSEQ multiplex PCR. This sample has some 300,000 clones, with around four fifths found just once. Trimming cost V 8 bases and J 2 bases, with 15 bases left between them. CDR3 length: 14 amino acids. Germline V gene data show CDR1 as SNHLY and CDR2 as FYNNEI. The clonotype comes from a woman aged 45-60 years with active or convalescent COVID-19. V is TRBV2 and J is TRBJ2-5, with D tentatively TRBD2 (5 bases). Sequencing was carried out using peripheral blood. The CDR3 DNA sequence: TGTGCCAGCTTGCCGGGGAATTGGCAAGAGACCCAGTACTTC. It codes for CASLPGNWQETQYF.